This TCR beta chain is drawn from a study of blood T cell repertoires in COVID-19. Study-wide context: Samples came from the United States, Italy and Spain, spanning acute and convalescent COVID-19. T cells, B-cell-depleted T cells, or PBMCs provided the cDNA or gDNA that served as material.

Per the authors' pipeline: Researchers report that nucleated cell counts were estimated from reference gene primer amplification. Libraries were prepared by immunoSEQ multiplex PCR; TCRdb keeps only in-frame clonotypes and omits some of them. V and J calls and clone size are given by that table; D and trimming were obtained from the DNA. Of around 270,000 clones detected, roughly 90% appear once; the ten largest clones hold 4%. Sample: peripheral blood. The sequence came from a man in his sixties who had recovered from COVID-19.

The CDR3 DNA follows: TGTGCCAGCTCACCACTTGGAGCGGGGCCTAACACCGGGGAGCTGTTTTTT. Translated, it gives CASSPLGAGPNTGELFF. The chain recombines TRBV18 with TRBJ2-2, with TRBD2 matching 7 bases. The CDR3 is 17 amino acids. V lost 1 base to trimming and J lost 2 bases; unmatched junction nucleotides: 7. In germline, CDR1 is KGHSH, CDR2 LQKENI.